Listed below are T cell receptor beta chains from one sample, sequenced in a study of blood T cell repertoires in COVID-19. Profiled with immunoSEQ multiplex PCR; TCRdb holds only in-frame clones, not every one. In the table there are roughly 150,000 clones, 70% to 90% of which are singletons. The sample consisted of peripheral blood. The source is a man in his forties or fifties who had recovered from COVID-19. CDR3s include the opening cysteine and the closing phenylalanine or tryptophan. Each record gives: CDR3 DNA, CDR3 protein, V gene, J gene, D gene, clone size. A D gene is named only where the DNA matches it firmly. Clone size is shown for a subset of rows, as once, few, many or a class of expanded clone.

CDR3 DNA: TGTGCCAGCAGCTTCGGGACTAGCGGTCGAGATACGCAGTATTTT; CDR3 protein: CASSFGTSGRDTQYF; V gene: TRBV5-6; J gene: TRBJ2-3; D gene: TRBD2; clone size: NA
CDR3 DNA: TGTGCCAGCAGCGTAGGTCACAGGGGAAATGAAAAACTGTTTTTT; CDR3 protein: CASSVGHRGNEKLFF; V gene: TRBV9; J gene: TRBJ1-4; D gene: TRBD1; clone size: NA
CDR3 DNA: TGCGCCAGCAGCCTAACAGGGTATAGCACTGAAGCTTTCTTT; CDR3 protein: CASSLTGYSTEAFF; V gene: TRBV5-1; J gene: TRBJ1-1; D gene: NA; clone size: NA
CDR3 DNA: TGTGCCAGCAGTTACGGGCAGGGAGGTAATTCACCCCTCCACTTT; CDR3 protein: CASSYGQGGNSPLHF; V gene: TRBV6-5; J gene: TRBJ1-6; D gene: NA; clone size: NA
CDR3 DNA: TGTGCCAGCACTAGGACAGGTTCTAATGAAAAACTGTTTTTT; CDR3 protein: CASTRTGSNEKLFF; V gene: TRBV6-5; J gene: TRBJ1-4; D gene: TRBD1; clone size: NA
CDR3 DNA: TGTGCCACCAGTGACCCCGGACAGGGGGACTACAATGAGCAGTTCTTC; CDR3 protein: CATSDPGQGDYNEQFF; V gene: TRBV24-1; J gene: TRBJ2-1; D gene: TRBD1; clone size: NA
CDR3 DNA: TGTGCCAGCAGATCCCAGGGCACTGAAGCTTTCTTT; CDR3 protein: CASRSQGTEAFF; V gene: TRBV28; J gene: TRBJ1-1; D gene: NA; clone size: NA
CDR3 DNA: TGTGCCAGCAGCTTAGGCGGGTGGCCTAGCGGGGGGGATGAGCAGTTCTTC; CDR3 protein: CASSLGGWPSGGDEQFF; V gene: TRBV13; J gene: TRBJ2-1; D gene: TRBD2; clone size: NA
CDR3 DNA: TGCGCCAGCAGTCCCGGGACAGACCTTTTCTATGGCTACACCTTC; CDR3 protein: CASSPGTDLFYGYTF; V gene: TRBV5-1; J gene: TRBJ1-2; D gene: TRBD1; clone size: NA
CDR3 DNA: TGTGCCAGCAGTTTATTAGGACAGGGGGCTGAAGCTTTCTTT; CDR3 protein: CASSLLGQGAEAFF; V gene: TRBV28; J gene: TRBJ1-1; D gene: TRBD1; clone size: NA
CDR3 DNA: TGCAGCGTTGAAGATGAGGGTTACGGGAGCACAGATACGCAGTATTTT; CDR3 protein: CSVEDEGYGSTDTQYF; V gene: TRBV29-1; J gene: TRBJ2-3; D gene: NA; clone size: NA
CDR3 DNA: TGTGCCAGCTCACCCAACAATGAGCAGTTCTTC; CDR3 protein: CASSPNNEQFF; V gene: TRBV18; J gene: TRBJ2-1; D gene: NA; clone size: NA
CDR3 DNA: TGTGCCAGCCGACTGGGCGGACTAGCGGGAGACGAGCAGTACTTC; CDR3 protein: CASRLGGLAGDEQYF; V gene: TRBV27; J gene: TRBJ2-7; D gene: TRBD2; clone size: NA
CDR3 DNA: TGTGCCAGCAGTGAATTTGGGCAGGGAAATGAAAAACTGTTTTTT; CDR3 protein: CASSEFGQGNEKLFF; V gene: TRBV25-1; J gene: TRBJ1-4; D gene: NA; clone size: NA
CDR3 DNA: TGCGCCAGCAGCCAATCCGGGACAGGGTCCCACGAGCAGTACTTC; CDR3 protein: CASSQSGTGSHEQYF; V gene: TRBV4-3; J gene: TRBJ2-7; D gene: TRBD1; clone size: NA
CDR3 DNA: TGTGCCAGTAGTATGACTCAGAGTCATCAGCCCCAGCATTTT; CDR3 protein: CASSMTQSHQPQHF; V gene: TRBV19; J gene: TRBJ1-5; D gene: NA; clone size: NA
CDR3 DNA: TGTGCCAGCAGGGTAGCGGGACAAGAGACCCAGTACTTC; CDR3 protein: CASRVAGQETQYF; V gene: TRBV12-3/TRBV12-4; J gene: TRBJ2-5; D gene: TRBD2; clone size: NA
CDR3 DNA: TGTGCCAGCAGTGATCCCGGGACAGTCACAGATACGCAGTATTTT; CDR3 protein: CASSDPGTVTDTQYF; V gene: TRBV25-1; J gene: TRBJ2-3; D gene: TRBD1; clone size: NA
CDR3 DNA: TGTGCCAGCAGCGTAGGGAAAGCGAGCTCCTACAATGAGCAGTTCTTC; CDR3 protein: CASSVGKASSYNEQFF; V gene: TRBV9; J gene: TRBJ2-1; D gene: NA; clone size: once
CDR3 DNA: TGTGCCAGCAGTTTGACTAGCGGGGGGCACTACAATGAGCAGTTCTTC; CDR3 protein: CASSLTSGGHYNEQFF; V gene: TRBV28; J gene: TRBJ2-1; D gene: TRBD2; clone size: NA
CDR3 DNA: TGTGCCAGCAGCAAAACACAGGGCAGCGGTTCACCCCTCCACTTT; CDR3 protein: CASSKTQGSGSPLHF; V gene: TRBV21-1; J gene: TRBJ1-6; D gene: NA; clone size: once
CDR3 DNA: TGTGCAAGTCGCTTAGCAGGCTGGGCGACCTACAATGAGCAGTTCTTC; CDR3 protein: CASRLAGWATYNEQFF; V gene: TRBV12-2; J gene: TRBJ2-1; D gene: NA; clone size: NA
CDR3 DNA: TGTGCCAGCAGCTGGGCAAACTACGAGCAGTACTTC; CDR3 protein: CASSWANYEQYF; V gene: TRBV7-9; J gene: TRBJ2-7; D gene: NA; clone size: NA
CDR3 DNA: TGTGCCAGTAGTCAGGGGGAGAGCTCCTACGAGCAGTACTTC; CDR3 protein: CASSQGESSYEQYF; V gene: TRBV19; J gene: TRBJ2-7; D gene: TRBD1; clone size: NA
CDR3 DNA: TGTGCCAGCAGCCAATTCAGGGCCGCAATGGGTACGCAGTATTTT; CDR3 protein: CASSQFRAAMGTQYF; V gene: TRBV3-1/TRBV3-2; J gene: TRBJ2-3; D gene: NA; clone size: once
CDR3 DNA: TGTGCCAGCAGAGAGGTCGGGGGGGACAACACTGAAGCTTTCTTT; CDR3 protein: CASREVGGDNTEAFF; V gene: TRBV28; J gene: TRBJ1-1; D gene: NA; clone size: NA
CDR3 DNA: TGTGCCAGCAGCCACGCAGGACAGGGAGAAGCGGGTATGAACATTCAGTACTTC; CDR3 protein: CASSHAGQGEAGMNIQYF; V gene: TRBV4-2; J gene: TRBJ2-4; D gene: TRBD1; clone size: NA
CDR3 DNA: TGCGCCAGCAGCCAAGTCAGGGGATCCGAGCAGTACTTC; CDR3 protein: CASSQVRGSEQYF; V gene: TRBV4-3; J gene: TRBJ2-7; D gene: NA; clone size: NA
CDR3 DNA: TGTGCCAGCCCTGAACAGGGGGCGCATGGCTACACCTTC; CDR3 protein: CASPEQGAHGYTF; V gene: TRBV2; J gene: TRBJ1-2; D gene: TRBD1; clone size: NA
CDR3 DNA: TGTGCCAGCTCACCCCGGGACAGGGAGACCATATATTTT; CDR3 protein: CASSPRDRETIYF; V gene: TRBV18; J gene: TRBJ1-3; D gene: TRBD1; clone size: NA
CDR3 DNA: TGTGCCAGTAGTACAGACAGCTCGGGGGGGACCCAGTACTTC; CDR3 protein: CASSTDSSGGTQYF; V gene: TRBV19; J gene: TRBJ2-5; D gene: TRBD2; clone size: NA
CDR3 DNA: TGTGCCAGCAGTCCCCTAGGACTGTCCCAGAGCGAGCAGTACTTC; CDR3 protein: CASSPLGLSQSEQYF; V gene: TRBV27; J gene: TRBJ2-7; D gene: NA; clone size: NA